The 18 T cell receptor beta chains reported below all come from one sample, sequenced in a study of PD-L1 blockade in urothelial cancer. Time point given: pretreatment peripheral blood. Profiled with immunoSEQ multiplex PCR; TCRdb holds only in-frame clones, not every one. The table records 90,000 or so clones, roughly 89% of them present only once. Sequencing used PBMCs, obtained around atezolizumab (anti-PD-L1) treatment. Receptor source: a man aged 55 to 70 with urothelial cancer.

The chain links TRBV4-2 to TRBJ2-1; D is uncertain. Trimming took 0 bases from V and 4 from J, leaving 4 bases between them. The germline gives CDR1 LGHNA, CDR2 YNFKEQ. The CDR3 spans 13 residues. Here the CDR3 DNA reads TGTGCCAGCAGCCAAGACCCGTACAATGAGCAGTTCTTC. Its protein product is CASSQDPYNEQFF.

This rearrangement joins TRBV28 to TRBJ2-7; TRBD1 aligns across 10 bases. The CDR3 is 15 amino acids. Germline V gene data show CDR1 as MDHEN and CDR2 as SYDVKM. With 5 bases clipped from V and 5 bases from J, the junction kept 9 bases outside the gene matches. As DNA, the CDR3 is TGTGCCAGCAGTCCCGGGGGACAGGGGAATAACGAGCAGTACTTC. It yields the protein CASSPGGQGNNEQYF.

The V and J genes are TRBV2 and TRBJ2-3; 7 bases fit TRBD2. Germline CDR1 is SNHLY and CDR2 is FYNNEI. Trimming removed 3 bases from V and 6 bases from J; junction bases left unmatched: 6. CDR3 length: 14 residues. The DNA for the CDR3 is TGTGCCAGCAGTGAGTGGACTAGTGAGGATACGCAGTATTTT. Amino acids: CASSEWTSEDTQYF.

This chain connects TRBV4-2 to TRBJ1-1, with a weak D call TRBD1 (6 bases). Germline CDR1 reads LGHNA; CDR2 reads YNFKEQ. The V end lost 1 base, the J end lost 5 bases, and 14 bases lay between the germline ends. The CDR3 consists of 15 residues. The CDR3 reads CASSQGGQWETEAFF. In DNA form, the CDR3 reads TGTGCCAGCAGCCAAGGGGGACAATGGGAGACTGAAGCTTTCTTT.

The CDR3 region has the DNA TGTGCCAGCAGTCCTCCAGGGGGCGCGTACTATGGCTACACCTTC. This codes for CASSPPGGAYYGYTF. The chain has TRBV28 and TRBJ1-2; TRBD1 matches 8 bases. The CDR3 length is 15 residues. The germline V gene has CDR1 MDHEN and CDR2 SYDVKM. V was clipped by 5 bases and J by 3 bases; unmatched bases: 8.

The V gene is TRBV10-1, the J gene TRBJ2-7; D remains ambiguous. V dropped 10 bases and J dropped 5 bases, with 12 bases sitting between them. Germline V gene lookup returns CDR1 WNHNN and CDR2 SYGVQD (reference sequence). The CDR3 consists of 11 residues. As DNA, the CDR3 is TGCGCCAACAGAACTATGCACGAGCAGTACTTC. Translated: CANRTMHEQYF.

The chain couples TRBV7-2 to TRBJ1-5; 8 nucleotides match TRBD1. The CDR3 runs 14 residues. Germline-derived CDR1 and CDR2 are SGHTA and FQGNSA. V lost 5 bases, J lost 6 bases, and 6 bases stayed unmatched. CDR3 in DNA: TGTGCCAGCAGCCTCCCAGGGGGCGGTCAGCCCCAGCATTTT. Its translation: CASSLPGGGQPQHF.

The V gene is TRBV4-3, the J gene TRBJ2-2; 7 bases are a match to TRBD2. Germline CDR1 reads LGHNA; CDR2 reads YSLEER. The CDR3 contains 19 residues. V lost 3 bases and J lost 6; bases outside the gene matches: 19. This CDR3 is CASSQGNSGVGGFSGELFF. The CDR3 DNA sequence: TGCGCCAGCAGCCAGGGAAACAGCGGGGTGGGCGGGTTCTCCGGGGAGCTGTTTTTT.

The chain combines TRBV7-2 with TRBJ1-4, with D possibly being TRBD1 (5 bases). The ends were cut back, 2 bases at V and 7 bases at J, with 11 bases in the middle. There are 14 residues in the CDR3. Germline V gene data show CDR1 as SGHTA and CDR2 as FQGNSA. CDR3 bases: TGTGCCAGCAGCTTACTGGGGGGGGGTGAAAAACTGTTTTTT. Protein sequence: CASSLLGGGEKLFF.

This chain links TRBV5-4 with TRBJ2-2; 14 nucleotides line up with TRBD2. V shed 5 bases and J 8 bases; nucleotides not matched to a gene: 5. The germline gives CDR1 SGHNT, CDR2 YYREEE (reference sequence). The CDR3 totals 15 residues. Here the CDR3 reads CASSWTSGRPGELFF. CDR3 coding DNA: TGTGCCAGCAGTTGGACTAGCGGGAGGCCGGGGGAGCTGTTTTTT. Looking up the rest from reference TRBV5-4 and TRBJ2-2 gives the full variable domain: ETGVTQSPTHLIKTRGQQVTLRCSSQSGHNTVSWYQQALGQGPQFIFQYYREEENGRGNFPPRFSGLQFPNYSSELNVNALELDDSALYLCASSWTSGRPGELFFGEGSRLTVL.

The chain links TRBV5-1 to TRBJ2-5; 7 bases match TRBD2. V lost 4 bases, J lost 1 base, and 4 bases stayed unmatched. Germline values: CDR1 SGHRS, CDR2 YFSETQ. The CDR3 totals 14 residues. The CDR3 nucleotides read TGCGCCAGCAGCGCTACTAGCGCCCAAGAGACCCAGTACTTC. Encoded protein: CASSATSAQETQYF.

The table lists this clone with a count of one. The rearrangement links TRBV28 to TRBJ1-2; D perhaps matches TRBD1 (6 bases). This CDR3 contains 17 residues. Trimming cost V 8 bases and J 2 bases, with 24 bases left between them. Germline CDR1 and CDR2: MDHEN and SYDVKM. DNA for the CDR3: TGTGCCAGCGGAAAACGGACAGCCAACGGATGGAACTATGGCTACACCTTC. It yields the protein CASGKRTANGWNYGYTF.

The chain couples TRBV30 to TRBJ1-4, with 10 bases matching TRBD1. Germline assignment: CDR1 GTSNPN and CDR2 SVGIG (reference sequence). J gave up 8 bases and V 0 bases, and 6 bases lay outside the gene matches. The CDR3 sequence is 15 residues long. CDR3 protein: CAWSVRQTGGEKLFF. Here the CDR3 DNA reads TGTGCCTGGAGTGTACGTCAGACAGGGGGCGAAAAACTGTTTTTT.

The V and J genes are TRBV7-6 and TRBJ2-1; 13 bases are shared with TRBD2. Germline CDR1 SGHVS, CDR2 FNYEAQ. The CDR3 is 17 amino acids. V lost 2 bases and J lost 7; bases outside the gene matches: 8. In nucleotides, the CDR3 is TGTGCCAGCAGCTTACCCATGACTAGCGGGGGGAGGAATGAGCAGTTCTTC. Translating gives CASSLPMTSGGRNEQFF.

This chain links TRBV7-2 with TRBJ1-2, with D perhaps TRBD1 (6 bases). This CDR3 region has 13 residues. Trimming took 6 bases from V and 2 from J, leaving 10 bases between them. Looked up from germline, CDR1 is SGHTA and CDR2 is FQGNSA. The CDR3 coding sequence is TGTGCCAGCAGTCGAGGACAGAACTATGGCTACACCTTC. This encodes CASSRGQNYGYTF.

This chain uses TRBV5-1 with TRBJ1-2; 7 bases map to TRBD1. Looked up from germline, CDR1 is SGHRS and CDR2 is YFSETQ. V shed 0 bases and J 8 bases; nucleotides not matched to a gene: 13. CDR3 length: 16 amino acids. The CDR3 bases are TGCGCCAGCAGCTTGGGGGGACAGACCCGGAGGAAAGGCTACACCTTC. Its protein is CASSLGGQTRRKGYTF.

This clone occurred once. The rearrangement uses TRBV14 and TRBJ1-1; no reliable D call. The CDR3 sequence is 16 residues long. Germline V CDR1 and CDR2: SGHDN, FVKESK. V dropped 8 bases and J dropped 5 bases, with 24 bases sitting between them. CDR3 loop: CASASLREGWGTEAFF. CDR3 sequence (DNA): TGTGCCAGCGCCAGTCTAAGAGAGGGTTGGGGTACTGAAGCTTTCTTT.

The rearrangement uses TRBV18 and TRBJ1-2; 9 bases align to TRBD1. The junction had 5 bases not matched to a gene; V was cut back by 4 bases and J by 8 bases. The V gene's germline CDR1 is KGHSH and CDR2 LQKENI. The CDR3 is 13 amino acids. CDR3: CASSQQGAEGYTF. CDR3 nucleotide sequence: TGTGCCAGCTCACAACAGGGGGCAGAAGGCTACACCTTC.